This T cell receptor beta chain is from a study of cytomegalovirus exposure and HLA in healthy donors. As for the study in general: A later analysis reported the same platform for the roughly 120 validation repertoires and the approximately 670 first-cohort repertoires. Notes on the study in general: One later analysis, an examination of the 120 validation repertoires, found that first-cohort TCR clusters tended to co-occur in them. Some 150 TCR beta chains were listed as cytomegalovirus-associated.

The germline V gene has CDR1 LNHDA and CDR2 SQIVND (reference sequence). The V end lost 8 bases, the J end lost 4 bases, and 17 bases lay between the germline ends. This CDR3 has 15 residues. Here immunoSEQ multiplex PCR was the method, and the copy in TCRdb shows in-frame clones only, minus some. Here the sample spans some 79,000 clones, approximately 94% being singletons. The validation cohort, a group of more than 100 subjects, included the donors and was separate from the roughly 620-subject first cohort. This clone has a single count. Its specificity is not known. The receptor was isolated from a woman aged 18-29 years in good health and CMV-seropositive. Sequences were obtained from PBMCs. The chain recombines TRBV19 with TRBJ2-2; TRBD1 is a possible D gene (6 bases). CDR3 loop: CASSILQGSTGELFF. CDR3 DNA: TGTGCCAGTTCGATCCTCCAGGGGAGCACCGGGGAGCTGTTTTTT.